A single sample gave rise to the 18 T cell receptor beta chains below, sequenced in a study of Ad26.COV2.S vaccination and SARS-CoV-2 variants. Documented treatment: about 20 received Ad26.COV2.S at low or high dose, single or two shots; roughly five received placebo; per-sample allocation not given. It was on day 63 after the first vaccine or placebo injection that samples were taken. Sequenced by immunoSEQ multiplex PCR; TCRdb stores in-frame clones only, minus some. Altogether hundreds of thousands of clones are present, 75% to 90% being singletons, with the ten largest covering roughly 10%. Sequencing was performed on peripheral blood, taken in a trial of Ad26.COV2.S vaccine versus placebo. The origin of the receptors is a person between 18 and 60 years old who received the Ad26.COV2.S COVID-19 vaccine or a placebo.

This rearrangement joins TRBV2 to TRBJ2-5; D may be TRBD2 (5 bases). The CDR3 contains 14 residues. Germline V gene data show CDR1 as SNHLY and CDR2 as FYNNEI. Between the trimmed V and J ends, which lost 5 bases and 4 bases, there was a span of 14 bases. The CDR3 nucleotides are TGTGCCAGCAGTTTCTCCGACGAGGGAGAGACCCAGTACTTC. It is translated as CASSFSDEGETQYF.

The chain combines TRBV10-3 with TRBJ2-5; 9 bases line up with TRBD2. The CDR3 totals 15 residues. V lost 4 bases to trimming and J lost 4 bases; unmatched junction nucleotides: 7. Germline CDR1 and CDR2: ENHRY and SYGVKD. The CDR3 loop is CAISASGAQGETQYF. CDR3 DNA: TGTGCCATCAGTGCTAGCGGGGCCCAAGGAGAGACCCAGTACTTC.

J is TRBJ2-1 and V is TRBV4-1; D is unresolved. Germline CDR1 reads MGHRA; CDR2 reads YSYEKL. V dropped 4 bases and J dropped 7 bases, with 17 bases sitting between them. The CDR3 is 15 residues long. CDR3 region: CASSPHGPRLNEQFF. DNA of the CDR3: TGCGCCAGCAGCCCCCATGGGCCCCGTCTGAATGAGCAGTTCTTC.

V usage is TRBV18 and J usage is TRBJ2-7; D is unresolved. Between the trimmed V and J ends, which lost 0 bases and 4 bases, there was a span of 7 bases. The germline V gene has CDR1 KGHSH and CDR2 LQKENI. CDR3 size: 13 residues. CDR3 in amino acids: CASSPPYTYEQYF. Written as DNA, the CDR3 is TGTGCCAGCTCACCACCGTACACGTACGAGCAGTACTTC.

The rearrangement joins TRBV5-1 to TRBJ2-1; 9 nucleotides line up with TRBD1. The germline CDR1 and CDR2 sequences are SGHRS and YFSETQ. This CDR3 is 15 amino acids long. V was clipped by 0 bases and J by 7 bases; unmatched bases: 5. CDR3 coding DNA: TGCGCCAGCAGCTTGGGGGACAGGGAAAGTAATGAGCAGTTCTTC. Amino acid sequence: CASSLGDRESNEQFF.

This chain connects TRBV27 to TRBJ1-1, with no clear D. V lost 3 bases and J 1 base, leaving 6 bases between the germline ends. Germline V gives CDR1 MNHEY, CDR2 SMNVEV (reference sequence). The CDR3 loop spans 13 amino acids. The CDR3, as DNA: TGTGCCAGCAGTTTGGTCCCGAACACTGAAGCTTTCTTT. It codes for CASSLVPNTEAFF.

This rearrangement joins TRBV28 to TRBJ2-1; D might be TRBD2 (6 bases). There are 16 residues in the CDR3. Trimming cost V 3 bases and J 0 bases, with 12 bases left between them. Per the germline V gene, CDR1 is MDHEN and CDR2 is SYDVKM. CDR3 amino acids: CASSLGGEPSYNEQFF. The DNA for the CDR3 is TGTGCCAGCAGTTTGGGCGGGGAACCCTCCTACAATGAGCAGTTCTTC.

V gene TRBV7-2 combines with J gene TRBJ1-3, with 7 bases lining up with TRBD1. From germline, CDR1 is SGHTA and CDR2 FQGNSA. J lost 1 base, V lost 8 bases, and 5 bases had no gene match. CDR3 length: 14 amino acids. The CDR3 protein is CASSEGASGNTIYF. In nucleotides, the CDR3 is TGTGCCAGCTCAGAGGGGGCGTCTGGAAACACCATATATTTT.

The genes are TRBV28 and TRBJ1-1; D is possibly TRBD1 (5 bases). V was shortened by 1 base and J by 0 bases, with 12 bases between the two germline ends. The germline V gene encodes CDR1 MDHEN and CDR2 SYDVKM. This CDR3 comprises 16 residues. The DNA for the CDR3 is TGTGCCAGCAGTTTATCTGGGGCGGGGATGAACACTGAAGCTTTCTTT. It specifies CASSLSGAGMNTEAFF.

The J gene is TRBJ2-5, the V gene TRBV27; 10 bases map to TRBD2. From germline, CDR1 is MNHEY and CDR2 SMNVEV (reference sequence). V trimming: 7 bases; J trimming: 14 bases; junction bases outside the gene matches: 10. There are 12 residues in the CDR3. For the CDR3, the DNA is TGTGCCAGCAAGGAGCGGGGGGGCTGGTTTTACTTC. Translating gives CASKERGGWFYF.

This chain's CDR3 is CASSEEGLSNQPQHF. The CDR3 DNA is TGTGCCAGCAGTGAGGAGGGGCTAAGCAATCAGCCCCAGCATTTT. V usage is TRBV2 and J usage is TRBJ1-5; TRBD1 is a possible D gene (5 bases). Germline CDR1 is SNHLY and CDR2 is FYNNEI. Trimming stripped 3 bases from V and 1 base from J, with 10 bases between. This CDR3 has 15 amino acids.

This rearrangement joins TRBV6-2 or TRBV6-3 to TRBJ1-1, with D perhaps matching TRBD1 (6 bases). The CDR3 totals 14 residues. In germline, CDR1 is MNHEY, CDR2 SVGEGT. The germline V and J ends were trimmed by 5 bases and 1 base, with 11 bases remaining between them. CDR3 nucleotide sequence: TGTGCCAGCAGTCCCCTAGGGGGGAACACTGAAGCTTTCTTT. Translation: CASSPLGGNTEAFF.

This clone was seen only once. The chain combines TRBV5-4 with TRBJ2-1; TRBD1 aligns across 12 bases. Germline-derived CDR1 and CDR2 are SGHNT and YYREEE (reference sequence). The CDR3 extends over 15 amino acids. The V gene end was trimmed by 4 bases and the J gene end by 8 bases; junction bases not matched to a gene: 7. The CDR3 spells CASSRGGQGAYEQFF. The CDR3 nucleotides are TGTGCCAGCAGCAGGGGGGGACAGGGGGCCTATGAGCAGTTCTTC.

The V gene is TRBV6-2 or TRBV6-3, the J gene TRBJ1-2; tentatively, D is TRBD1 (5 bases). In germline, CDR1 is MNHEY, CDR2 SVGEGT. V lost 2 bases, J lost 2 bases, and 12 bases lay in between. The CDR3 contains 15 residues. The CDR3 here is CASSYRGRDNYGYTF. DNA of the CDR3: TGTGCCAGCAGTTACCGGGGCAGGGACAACTATGGCTACACCTTC.

This rearrangement joins TRBV19 to TRBJ2-1; 8 bases fit TRBD2. After removal of 7 bases from V and 5 bases from J, the junction contained 4 bases not matched to a gene. The V gene's germline CDR1 is LNHDA and CDR2 SQIVND (reference sequence). This CDR3 region has 13 residues. This CDR3 is CASMGTSHNEQFF. In DNA form, the CDR3 reads TGTGCCAGTATGGGGACTAGTCACAATGAGCAGTTCTTC.

This chain links TRBV30 with TRBJ2-1, with 9 nucleotides matching TRBD2. The CDR3 sequence is 13 residues long. The V gene end was trimmed by 5 bases and the J gene end by 6 bases; junction bases not matched to a gene: 5. The germline V gene encodes CDR1 GTSNPN and CDR2 SVGIG (reference sequence). CDR3 sequence (DNA): TGTGCCTGGTGGGCGGGAGGGCCCAATGAGCAGTTCTTC. Its protein is CAWWAGGPNEQFF.

The gene calls are TRBV28 and TRBJ2-5, with D maybe TRBD2 (7 bases). The V gene lost 7 bases and the J gene lost 5 bases, with 14 bases spanning the gap. CDR3 length: 13 amino acids. CDR1 MDHEN and CDR2 SYDVKM come from the germline V gene. CDR3 nucleotides: TGTGCCAGCACTACAGGGAGGGTTGAGACCCAGTACTTC. It encodes CASTTGRVETQYF.

J is TRBJ1-1 and V is TRBV10-1, with D unclear. V shed 7 bases and J shed 10 bases, with 13 bases lying between them. CDR1 is WNHNN, CDR2 SYGVQD, per germline (reference sequence). This CDR3 contains 11 residues. The CDR3 loop is CASTGLEGAFF. The CDR3 region has the DNA TGCGCCAGCACCGGACTCGAGGGAGCTTTCTTT.